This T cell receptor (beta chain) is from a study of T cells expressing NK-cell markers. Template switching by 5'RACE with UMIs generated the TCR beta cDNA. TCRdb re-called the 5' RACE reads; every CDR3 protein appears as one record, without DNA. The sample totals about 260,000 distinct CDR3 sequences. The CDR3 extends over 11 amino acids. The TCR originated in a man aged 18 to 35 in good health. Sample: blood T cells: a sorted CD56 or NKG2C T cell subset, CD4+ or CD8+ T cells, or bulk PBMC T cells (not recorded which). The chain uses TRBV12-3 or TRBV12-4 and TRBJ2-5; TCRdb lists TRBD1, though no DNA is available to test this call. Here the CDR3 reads CASSPQGAQYF.